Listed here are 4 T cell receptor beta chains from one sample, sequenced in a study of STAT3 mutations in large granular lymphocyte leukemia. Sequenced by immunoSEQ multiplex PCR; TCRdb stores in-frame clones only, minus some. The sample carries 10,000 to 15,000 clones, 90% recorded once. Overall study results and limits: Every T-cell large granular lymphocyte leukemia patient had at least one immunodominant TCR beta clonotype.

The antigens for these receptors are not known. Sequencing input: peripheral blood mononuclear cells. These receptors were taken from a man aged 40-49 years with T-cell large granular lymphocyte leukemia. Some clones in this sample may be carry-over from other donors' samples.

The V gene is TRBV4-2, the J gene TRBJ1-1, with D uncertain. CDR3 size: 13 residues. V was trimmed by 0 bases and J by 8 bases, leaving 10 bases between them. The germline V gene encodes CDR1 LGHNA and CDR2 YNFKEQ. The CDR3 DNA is TGTGCCAGCAGCCAAGATCGTCGGGCGGAAGCTTTCTTT. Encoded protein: CASSQDRRAEAFF.

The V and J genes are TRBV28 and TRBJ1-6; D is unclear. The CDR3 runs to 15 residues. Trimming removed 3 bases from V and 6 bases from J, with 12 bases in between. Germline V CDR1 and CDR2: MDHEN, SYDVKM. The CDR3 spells CASSFGVHLNSPLHF. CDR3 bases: TGTGCCAGCAGTTTCGGAGTCCATCTTAATTCACCCCTCCACTTT.

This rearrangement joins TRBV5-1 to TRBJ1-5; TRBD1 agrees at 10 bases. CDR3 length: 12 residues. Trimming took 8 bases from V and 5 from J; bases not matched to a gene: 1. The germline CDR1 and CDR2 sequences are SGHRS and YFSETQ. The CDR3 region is CASGQGDQPQHF. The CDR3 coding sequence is TGCGCCAGTGGACAGGGGGATCAGCCCCAGCATTTT.

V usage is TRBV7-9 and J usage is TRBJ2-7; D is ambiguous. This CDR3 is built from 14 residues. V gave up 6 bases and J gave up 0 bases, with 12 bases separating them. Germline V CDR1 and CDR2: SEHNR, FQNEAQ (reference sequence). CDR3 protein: CASSPKTVSYEQYF. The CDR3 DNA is TGTGCCAGCAGTCCTAAGACGGTCTCCTACGAGCAGTACTTC.